This T cell receptor beta chain was documented in a study of control samples from healthy donors and cancer patients. CDR1 and CDR2 from the germline V gene are SGHTA and FQGTGA. The CDR3 has 14 amino acids. V lost 1 base and J lost 10, with 11 bases in between. Some clones are missing from TCRdb's copy, which holds only in-frame ones; the method was immunoSEQ multiplex PCR. Among roughly 47,000 clones listed, about 90% were seen once. Input material: PBMCs. The receptor was isolated from a woman aged 60-75 years with lung cancer. The chain employs TRBV7-3 and TRBJ1-6; D is ambiguous. DNA of the CDR3: TGTGCCAGCAGCTTAATGGCAGCGAGCTCACCCCTCCACTTT. Translation gives CASSLMAASSPLHF.